This T cell receptor beta chain was captured in a study of blood T cell repertoires in COVID-19. Study overall: The United States, Italy and Spain supplied acute and convalescent COVID-19 samples. The cDNA or gDNA used as material had been derived from T cells, B-cell-depleted T cells, or PBMCs.

Authors' methods: Amplified reference gene primers provided the basis for estimating nucleated cell counts. Libraries were prepared by immunoSEQ multiplex PCR; TCRdb keeps only in-frame clonotypes and omits some of them. Clone size and V and J calls were adopted from that table, with D and trimming inferred from the DNA. Of about 220,000 clones detected, more than 70% appear once; the ten largest clones hold around 3.3%. Sequencing was performed on peripheral blood. This clonotype was sampled from an elderly woman with acute or convalescent COVID-19.

The chain's CDR3 is CASSLAQSGTRPYEQYF. CDR3 nucleotides: TGTGCCAGCAGCTTAGCGCAGAGCGGGACTCGACCCTACGAGCAGTACTTC. The V call is TRBV7-2, the J call TRBJ2-7; 7 bases agree with TRBD2. The CDR3 consists of 17 residues. V was pared by 0 bases and J by 2 bases, with 10 bases of the junction left unmatched. Germline-derived CDR1 and CDR2 are SGHTA and FQGNSA.